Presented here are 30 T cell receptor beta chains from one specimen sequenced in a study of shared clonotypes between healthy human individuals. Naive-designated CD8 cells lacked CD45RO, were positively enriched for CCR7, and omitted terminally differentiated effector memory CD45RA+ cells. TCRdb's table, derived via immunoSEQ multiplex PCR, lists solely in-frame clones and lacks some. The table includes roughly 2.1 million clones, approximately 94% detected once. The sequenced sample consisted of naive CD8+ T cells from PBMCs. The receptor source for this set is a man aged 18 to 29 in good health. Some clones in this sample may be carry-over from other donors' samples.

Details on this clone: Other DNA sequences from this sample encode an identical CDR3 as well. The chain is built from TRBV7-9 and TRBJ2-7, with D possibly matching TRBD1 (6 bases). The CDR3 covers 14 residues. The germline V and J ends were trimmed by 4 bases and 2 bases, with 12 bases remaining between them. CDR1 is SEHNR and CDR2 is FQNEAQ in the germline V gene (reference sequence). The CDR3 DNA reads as TGTGCCAGCAGCTCCCCGGACAGCCCCTACGAGCAGTACTTC. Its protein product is CASSSPDSPYEQYF.

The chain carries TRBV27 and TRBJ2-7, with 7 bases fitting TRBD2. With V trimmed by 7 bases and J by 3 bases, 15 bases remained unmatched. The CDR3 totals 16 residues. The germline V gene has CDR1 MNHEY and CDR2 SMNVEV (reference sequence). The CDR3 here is CASTPSAGDGFYEQYF. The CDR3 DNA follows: TGTGCCAGCACCCCTAGCGCGGGAGACGGGTTCTACGAGCAGTACTTC.

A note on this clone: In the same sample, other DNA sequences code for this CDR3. The CDR3 loop reads CASSGGTVYEQYF. CDR3 coding DNA: TGCGCCAGCAGCGGGGGGACAGTCTACGAGCAGTACTTC. This chain links TRBV5-1 with TRBJ2-7, with D possibly TRBD1 on 7 matching bases. Germline-derived CDR1 and CDR2 are SGHRS and YFSETQ. The ends were cut back, 4 bases at V and 3 bases at J, with 11 bases in the middle. The CDR3 contains 13 residues.

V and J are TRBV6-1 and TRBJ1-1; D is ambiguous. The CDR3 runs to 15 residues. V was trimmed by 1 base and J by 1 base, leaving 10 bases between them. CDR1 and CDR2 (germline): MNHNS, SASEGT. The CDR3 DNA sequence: TGTGCCAGCAGTGAAGATTGGGTTAGGAACACTGAAGCTTTCTTT. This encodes CASSEDWVRNTEAFF.

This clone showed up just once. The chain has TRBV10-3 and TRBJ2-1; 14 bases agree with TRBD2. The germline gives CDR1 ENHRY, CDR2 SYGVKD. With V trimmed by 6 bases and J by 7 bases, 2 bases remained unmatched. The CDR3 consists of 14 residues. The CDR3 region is CAIRGTSGRNEQFF. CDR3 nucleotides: TGTGCCATCAGGGGGACTAGCGGGAGAAATGAGCAGTTCTTC.

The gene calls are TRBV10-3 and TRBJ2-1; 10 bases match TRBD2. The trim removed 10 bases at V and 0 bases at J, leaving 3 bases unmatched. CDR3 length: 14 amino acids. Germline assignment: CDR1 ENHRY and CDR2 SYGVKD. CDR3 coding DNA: TGTGCCAGCAAGCGGGAGGGCTCCTACAATGAGCAGTTCTTC. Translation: CASKREGSYNEQFF.

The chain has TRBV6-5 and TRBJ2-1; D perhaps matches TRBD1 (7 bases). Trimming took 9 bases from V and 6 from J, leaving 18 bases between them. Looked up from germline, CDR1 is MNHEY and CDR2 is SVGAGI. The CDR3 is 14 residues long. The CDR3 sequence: CASGSTGDFNEQFF. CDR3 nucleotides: TGTGCCAGTGGGTCCACAGGGGACTTCAATGAGCAGTTCTTC.

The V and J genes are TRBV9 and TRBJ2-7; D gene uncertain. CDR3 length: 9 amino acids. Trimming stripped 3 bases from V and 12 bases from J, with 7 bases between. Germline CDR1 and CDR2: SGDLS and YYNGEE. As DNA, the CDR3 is TGTGCCAGCAGCGGGCAGAGGTACTTC. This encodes CASSGQRYF.

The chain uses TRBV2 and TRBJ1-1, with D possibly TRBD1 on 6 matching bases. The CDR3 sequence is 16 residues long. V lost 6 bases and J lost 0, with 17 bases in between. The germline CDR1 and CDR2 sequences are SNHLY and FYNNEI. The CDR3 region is CASSSLGQSLNTEAFF. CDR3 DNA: TGTGCCAGCAGCTCCCTTGGACAGAGTCTGAACACTGAAGCTTTCTTT.

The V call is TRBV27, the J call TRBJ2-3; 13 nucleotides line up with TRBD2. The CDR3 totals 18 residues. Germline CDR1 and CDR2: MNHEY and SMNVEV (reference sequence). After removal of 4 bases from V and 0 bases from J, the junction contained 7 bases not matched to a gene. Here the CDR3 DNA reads TGTGCCAGCAGTTCATCCCGGACTAGCGGGGGAAGCACAGATACGCAGTATTTT. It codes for CASSSSRTSGGSTDTQYF.

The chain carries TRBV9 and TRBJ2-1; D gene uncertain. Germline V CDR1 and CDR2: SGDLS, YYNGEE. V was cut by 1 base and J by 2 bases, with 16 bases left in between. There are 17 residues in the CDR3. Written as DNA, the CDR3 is TGTGCCAGCAGCGTAAATCTAAGGGCAGGCACCTACAATGAGCAGTTCTTC. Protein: CASSVNLRAGTYNEQFF.

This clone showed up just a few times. CDR3 bases: TGTGCCTGGCAAACGGAAAAACTGTTTTTT. Residues: CAWQTEKLFF. This chain uses TRBV30 with TRBJ1-4; D gene unclear. This CDR3 region has 10 residues. Germline CDR1 is GTSNPN and CDR2 is SVGIG (reference sequence). Trimming stripped 5 bases from V and 8 bases from J, with 6 bases between.

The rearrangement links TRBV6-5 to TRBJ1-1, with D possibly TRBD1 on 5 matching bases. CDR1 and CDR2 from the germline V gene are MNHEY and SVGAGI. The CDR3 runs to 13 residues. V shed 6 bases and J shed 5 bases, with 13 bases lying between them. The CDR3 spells CASSQQVRTEAFF. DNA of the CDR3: TGTGCCAGCAGCCAACAGGTTCGAACTGAAGCTTTCTTT.

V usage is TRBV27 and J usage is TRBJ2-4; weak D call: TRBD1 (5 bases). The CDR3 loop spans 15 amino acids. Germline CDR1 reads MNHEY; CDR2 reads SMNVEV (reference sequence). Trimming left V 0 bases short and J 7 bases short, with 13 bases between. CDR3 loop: CASSLSTASFNIQYF. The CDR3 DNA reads TGTGCCAGCAGTTTATCGACAGCTTCGTTTAACATTCAGTACTTC.

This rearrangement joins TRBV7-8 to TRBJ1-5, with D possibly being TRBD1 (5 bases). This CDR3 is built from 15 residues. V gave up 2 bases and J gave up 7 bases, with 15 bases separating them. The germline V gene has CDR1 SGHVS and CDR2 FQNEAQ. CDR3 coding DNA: TGTGCCAGCAGCTTAAGGGCCAGGGACGGCCAGCCCCAGCATTTT. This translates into CASSLRARDGQPQHF.

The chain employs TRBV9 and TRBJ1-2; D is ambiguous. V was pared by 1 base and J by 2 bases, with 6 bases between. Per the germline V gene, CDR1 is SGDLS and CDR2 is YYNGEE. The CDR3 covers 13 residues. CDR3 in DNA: TGTGCCAGCAGCGTACACAGAAACTATGGCTACACCTTC. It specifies CASSVHRNYGYTF.

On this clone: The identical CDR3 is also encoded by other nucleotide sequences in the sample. The CDR3 DNA is TGTGCCAGCTCACCTGGGGGTCAGCCCCAGCATTTT. Protein: CASSPGGQPQHF. The rearrangement links TRBV18 to TRBJ1-5, with a possible D match to TRBD1 (5 bases). Germline V gene sequence: CDR1 KGHSH, CDR2 LQKENI. Trimming pared 3 bases from V and 6 bases from J, leaving 6 bases between. The CDR3 is 12 residues long.

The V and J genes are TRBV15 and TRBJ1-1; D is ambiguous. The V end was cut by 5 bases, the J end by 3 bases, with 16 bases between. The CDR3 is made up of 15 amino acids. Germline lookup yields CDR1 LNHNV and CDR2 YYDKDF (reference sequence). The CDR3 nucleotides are TGTGCCACCAGCCGCGGAACCGGGCCCCACACTGAAGCTTTCTTT. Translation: CATSRGTGPHTEAFF.

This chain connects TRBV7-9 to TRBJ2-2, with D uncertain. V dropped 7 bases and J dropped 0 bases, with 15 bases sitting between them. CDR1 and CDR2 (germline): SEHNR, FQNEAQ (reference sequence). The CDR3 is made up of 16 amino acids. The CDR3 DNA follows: TGTGCCAGCACAAAGAGAAGTTCTGCGAACACCGGGGAGCTGTTTTTT. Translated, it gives CASTKRSSANTGELFF.

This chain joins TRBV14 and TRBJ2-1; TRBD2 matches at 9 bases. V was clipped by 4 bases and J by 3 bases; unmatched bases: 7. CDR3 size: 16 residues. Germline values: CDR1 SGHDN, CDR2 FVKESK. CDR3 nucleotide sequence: TGTGCCAGCAGCCCGTTAGCGGGAGTTGTCTACAATGAGCAGTTCTTC. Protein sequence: CASSPLAGVVYNEQFF.

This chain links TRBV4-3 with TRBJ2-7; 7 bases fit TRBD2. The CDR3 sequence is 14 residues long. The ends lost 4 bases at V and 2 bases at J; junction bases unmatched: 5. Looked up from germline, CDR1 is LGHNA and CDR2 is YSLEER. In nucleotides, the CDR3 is TGCGCCAGCAGCCGGAAGCGGGGTACCTACGAGCAGTACTTC. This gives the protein CASSRKRGTYEQYF.

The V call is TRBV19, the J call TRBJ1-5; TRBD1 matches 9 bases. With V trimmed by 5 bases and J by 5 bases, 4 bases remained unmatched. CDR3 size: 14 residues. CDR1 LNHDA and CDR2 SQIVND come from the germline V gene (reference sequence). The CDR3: CASSVRDRDQPQHF. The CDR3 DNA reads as TGTGCCAGTAGTGTCCGGGACAGGGATCAGCCCCAGCATTTT. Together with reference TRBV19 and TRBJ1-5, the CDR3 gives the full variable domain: DGGITQSPKYLFRKEGQNVTLSCEQNLNHDAMYWYRQDPGQGLRLIYYSQIVNDFQKGDIAEGYSVSREKKESFPLTVTSAQKNPTAFYLCASSVRDRDQPQHFGDGTRLSIL.

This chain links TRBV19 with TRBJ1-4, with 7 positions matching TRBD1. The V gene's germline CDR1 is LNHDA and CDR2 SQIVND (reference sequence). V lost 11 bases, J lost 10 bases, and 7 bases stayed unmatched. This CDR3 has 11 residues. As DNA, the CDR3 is TGTGCCTCCCCGACAGGGCTAAAACTGTTTTTT. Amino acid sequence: CASPTGLKLFF. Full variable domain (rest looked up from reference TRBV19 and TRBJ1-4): DGGITQSPKYLFRKEGQNVTLSCEQNLNHDAMYWYRQDPGQGLRLIYYSQIVNDFQKGDIAEGYSVSREKKESFPLTVTSAQKNPTAFYLCASPTGLKLFFGSGTQLSVL.

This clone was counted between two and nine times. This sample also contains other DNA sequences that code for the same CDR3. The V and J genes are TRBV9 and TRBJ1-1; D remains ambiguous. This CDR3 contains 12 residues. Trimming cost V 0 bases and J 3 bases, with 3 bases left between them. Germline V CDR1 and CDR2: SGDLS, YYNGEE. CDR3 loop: CASSVGHTEAFF. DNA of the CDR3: TGTGCCAGCAGCGTAGGCCACACTGAAGCTTTCTTT.

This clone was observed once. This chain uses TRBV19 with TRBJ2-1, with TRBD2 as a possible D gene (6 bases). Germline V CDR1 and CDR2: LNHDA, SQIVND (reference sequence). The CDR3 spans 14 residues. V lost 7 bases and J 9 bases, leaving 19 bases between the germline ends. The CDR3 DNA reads TGTGCCAGTACCGACGGGAGATTCCTCGGTGAGCAGTTCTTC. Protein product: CASTDGRFLGEQFF.

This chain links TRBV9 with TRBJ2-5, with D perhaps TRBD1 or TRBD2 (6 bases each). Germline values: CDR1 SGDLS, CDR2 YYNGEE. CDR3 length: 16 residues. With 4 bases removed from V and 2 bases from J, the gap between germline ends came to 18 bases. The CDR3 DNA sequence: TGTGCCAGCAGCCCCCTCTTCGGGGGCCAGCAAGAGACCCAGTACTTC. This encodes CASSPLFGGQQETQYF.

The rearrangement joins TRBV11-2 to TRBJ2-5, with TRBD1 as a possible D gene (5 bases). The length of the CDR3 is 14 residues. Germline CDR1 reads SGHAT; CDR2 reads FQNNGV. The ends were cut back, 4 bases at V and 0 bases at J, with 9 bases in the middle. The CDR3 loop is CASSSDRYQETQYF. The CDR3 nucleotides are TGTGCCAGCAGCTCCGACAGATACCAAGAGACCCAGTACTTC.

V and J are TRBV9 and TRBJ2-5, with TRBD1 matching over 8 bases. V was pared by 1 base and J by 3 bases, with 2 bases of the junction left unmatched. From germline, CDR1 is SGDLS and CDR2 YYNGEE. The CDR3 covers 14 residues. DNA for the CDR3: TGTGCCAGCAGCGTACCGGACAGGGAAGAGACCCAGTACTTC. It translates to CASSVPDREETQYF.

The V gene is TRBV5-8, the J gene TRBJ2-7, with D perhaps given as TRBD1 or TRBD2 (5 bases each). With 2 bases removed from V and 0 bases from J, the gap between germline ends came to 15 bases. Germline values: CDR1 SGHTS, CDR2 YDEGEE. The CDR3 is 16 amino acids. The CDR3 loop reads CASSFVRGRSSYEQYF. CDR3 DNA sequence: TGTGCCAGCAGCTTTGTACGGGGCAGGAGCTCCTACGAGCAGTACTTC. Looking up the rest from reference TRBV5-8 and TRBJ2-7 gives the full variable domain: EAGVTQSPTHLIKTRGQQATLRCSPISGHTSVYWYQQALGLGLQFLLWYDEGEERNRGNFPPRFSGRQFPNYSSELNVNALELEDSALYLCASSFVRGRSSYEQYFGPGTRLTVT.

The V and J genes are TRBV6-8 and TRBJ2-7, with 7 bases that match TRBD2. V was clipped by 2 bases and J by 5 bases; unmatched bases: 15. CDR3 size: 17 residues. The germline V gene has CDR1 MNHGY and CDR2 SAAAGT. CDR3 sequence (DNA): TGTGCCAGCAGTTACCCGCTGGGACTACCAATCGACCACGAGCAGTACTTC. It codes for CASSYPLGLPIDHEQYF.